This T cell receptor beta chain is drawn from a study of read filtering for tumor transcriptome and immune sequencing. The table lists this clonotype with many counts. The target antigen is unknown. General observations from the study: The sorted CD138-negative fraction was a mixed bone marrow immune population, not purified T cells. About 82% of IR-seq clonotypes had a single read, yet these held 3% to 4% of reads.

Molecular barcoded adaptors covering alpha/delta and beta/gamma chains were used on roughly 400 ng RNA. TCRdb reanalysed the reads using MiXCR and keeps one entry per CDR3 protein. The data contain some 40,000 distinct CDR3 sequences, 14% of them singletons. Germline trimming cut 7 bases from V and 1 base from J; bases unmatched to any gene: 10. The germline V gene encodes CDR1 WNHNN and CDR2 SYGVQD (reference sequence). The CDR3 runs 15 residues. The V gene is TRBV10-1, the J gene TRBJ2-7, with 7 bases that match TRBD1. This sequence originates from a donor over 35 with multiple myeloma. The material sequenced was a population of CD138-negative cells sorted from bone marrow. The chain's CDR3 is CASTNRGSLSYEQYF. The DNA of the CDR3 is TGCGCCAGCACCAACAGGGGTAGTCTTTCCTACGAGCAGTACTTC.